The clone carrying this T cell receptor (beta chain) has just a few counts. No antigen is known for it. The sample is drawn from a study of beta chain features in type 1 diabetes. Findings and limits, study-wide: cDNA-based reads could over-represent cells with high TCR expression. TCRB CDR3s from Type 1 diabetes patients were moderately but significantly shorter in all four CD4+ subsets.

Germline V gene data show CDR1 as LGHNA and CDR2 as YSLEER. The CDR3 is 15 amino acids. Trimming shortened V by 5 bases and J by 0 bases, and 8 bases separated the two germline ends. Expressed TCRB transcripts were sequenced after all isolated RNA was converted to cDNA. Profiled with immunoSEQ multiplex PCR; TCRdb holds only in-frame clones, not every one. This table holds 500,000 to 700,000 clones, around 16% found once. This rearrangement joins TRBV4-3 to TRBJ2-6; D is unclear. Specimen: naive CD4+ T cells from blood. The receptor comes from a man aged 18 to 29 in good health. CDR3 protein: CASSAAGSGANVLTF. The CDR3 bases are TGCGCCAGCAGCGCCGCCGGCTCTGGGGCCAACGTCCTGACTTTC.